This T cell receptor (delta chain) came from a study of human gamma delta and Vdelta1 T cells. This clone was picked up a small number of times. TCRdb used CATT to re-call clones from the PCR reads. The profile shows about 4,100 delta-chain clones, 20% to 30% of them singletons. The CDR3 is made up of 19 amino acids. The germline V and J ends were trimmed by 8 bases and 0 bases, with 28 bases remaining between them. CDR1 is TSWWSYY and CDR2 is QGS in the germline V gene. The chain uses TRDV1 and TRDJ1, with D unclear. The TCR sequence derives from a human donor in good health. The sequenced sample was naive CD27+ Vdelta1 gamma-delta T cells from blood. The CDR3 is CALSPPLPRVGLYTDKLIF. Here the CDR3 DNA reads TGTGCTCTTTCCCCCCCTCTCCCCCGAGTTGGCCTGTACACCGATAAACTCATCTTT.